Listed below are T cell receptor beta chains from one sample, sequenced in a study of cytomegalovirus exposure and HLA in healthy donors. Produced via immunoSEQ multiplex PCR; TCRdb's table is partial and in-frame only. Of 100,000 to 150,000 clones listed, 74% are singletons. Sequenced: PBMCs. Receptor source: a woman aged 45 to 65 in good health and CMV-seropositive. The CDR3 runs from the conserved cysteine through the conserved F or W. D genes are given only for firm matches. Some rows mark clone size as missing; the rest say once, few, many or name a class of expanded clone.

D gene	CDR3 length	V gene	J gene	clone size	CDR3 DNA	CDR3 protein
-	15	TRBV2	TRBJ1-6	-	TGTGCCAGCAGTGCCGATTCTTCGGGGAATTCACCCCTCCACTTT	CASSADSSGNSPLHF
TRBD2	19	TRBV5-1	TRBJ2-3	-	TGCGCCAGCAGCTTGGCCAGGACAGGTCTAGCGGGGTATACAGATACGCAGTATTTT	CASSLARTGLAGYTDTQYF
TRBD2	19	TRBV4-3	TRBJ2-7	-	TGCGCCAGCAGCCAAGGGTGGCGGGGGGGACTCTTGAAGGACTACGAGCAGTACTTC	CASSQGWRGGLLKDYEQYF
-	11	TRBV2	TRBJ2-3	-	TGTGCCAGCACTTACGGTGATACGCAGTATTTT	CASTYGDTQYF
-	14	TRBV2	TRBJ2-5	few	TGTGCCAGCAGTGAAGCGCTTCGGGGGGAGACCCAGTACTTC	CASSEALRGETQYF
-	14	TRBV6-6	TRBJ2-5	-	TGTGCCAGCAGTCGGGGGGCGGGGCAAGAGACCCAGTACTTC	CASSRGAGQETQYF
-	12	TRBV7-6	TRBJ2-5	-	TGTGCCAGCAGCGGAGCGCGAGAGACCCAGTACTTC	CASSGARETQYF
-	14	TRBV6-1	TRBJ2-2	-	TGTGCCAGTCAATTCCGGGACTTCACCGGGGAGCTGTTTTTT	CASQFRDFTGELFF
-	15	TRBV15	TRBJ2-1	-	TGTGCCACCAGCAGATCTTTCGGGGCCTACAATGAGCAGTTCTTC	CATSRSFGAYNEQFF
-	13	TRBV14	TRBJ1-4	-	TGTGCCAGCGCGCGGGGAATAAATGAAAAACTGTTTTTT	CASARGINEKLFF
-	15	TRBV6-6	TRBJ1-4	-	TGTGCCAGCAGTTACTCAGGCGGATCCGGAGAAAAACTGTTTTTT	CASSYSGGSGEKLFF
-	13	TRBV28	TRBJ2-3	-	TGTGCCAGCAGTTTACCTAGTCCAGATACGCAGTATTTT	CASSLPSPDTQYF
TRBD1	16	TRBV5-6	TRBJ1-1	-	TGTGCCAGCAGTCCGGGGACAGGGCGCCAGAACACTGAAGCTTTCTTT	CASSPGTGRQNTEAFF
TRBD1	14	TRBV7-2	TRBJ1-3	-	TGTGCCAGCAGCTCTACAGGGGAGCGGGGGACCATATATTTT	CASSSTGERGTIYF
-	13	TRBV14	TRBJ1-6	once	TGTGCCAGCAGCCAAGACCCTATCTCACCCCTCCACTTT	CASSQDPISPLHF
-	15	TRBV6-6	TRBJ2-5	-	TGTGCCAGCAGTTACCCCAAACAGGGTGGGGAGACCCAGTACTTC	CASSYPKQGGETQYF
-	12	TRBV6-1	TRBJ1-5	-	TGTGCCAGCAGAACTGGCAATCAGCCCCAGCATTTT	CASRTGNQPQHF